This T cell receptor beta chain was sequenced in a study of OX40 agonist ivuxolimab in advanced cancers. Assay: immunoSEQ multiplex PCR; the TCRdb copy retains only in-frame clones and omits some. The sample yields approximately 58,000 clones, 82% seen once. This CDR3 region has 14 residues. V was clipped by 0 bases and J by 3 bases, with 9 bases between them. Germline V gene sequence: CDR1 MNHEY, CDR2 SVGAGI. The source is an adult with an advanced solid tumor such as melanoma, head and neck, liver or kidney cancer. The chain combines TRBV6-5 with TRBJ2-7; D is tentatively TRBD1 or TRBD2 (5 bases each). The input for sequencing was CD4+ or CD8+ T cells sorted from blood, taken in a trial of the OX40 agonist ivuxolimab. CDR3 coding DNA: TGTGCCAGCAGTTACTCCGGGACGGACTACGAGCAGTACTTC. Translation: CASSYSGTDYEQYF.